Listed here are 3 T cell receptor beta chains from one sample, sequenced in a study of T cells in Graves' hyperthyroidism and ophthalmopathy. RNA transcripts provided the source from which TCR beta CDR3 regions were amplified. HTBI primers drove first-round RT-PCR of the TCR CDR3. TCRdb reprocessed the multiplex PCR reads via MiXCR and lists one record per CDR3 protein. The sample has around 420,000 distinct CDR3 sequences, 12% to 15% seen once. Sequencing was performed on blood. These receptors were collected from a woman aged 18-29 years with Graves' hyperthyroidism.

At least ten counts were recorded for this clonotype. The chain has TRBV9 and TRBJ2-3, with 8 bases identical to TRBD2. With 0 bases clipped from V and 3 bases from J, the junction kept 12 bases outside the gene matches. This CDR3 comprises 18 residues. Germline V gene data show CDR1 as SGDLS and CDR2 as YYNGEE. CDR3 DNA: TGTGCCAGCAGCGTAGCTAACAGGTTGGCTAGCGGGACAGATACGCAGTATTTT. Translated: CASSVANRLASGTDTQYF.

This clonotype was counted many times. This sequence joins TRBV12-5 and TRBJ2-2; 8 nucleotides agree with TRBD1. V shed 7 bases, J shed 4 bases, and the junction held 5 bases outside the gene matches. Germline values: CDR1 LGHNT, CDR2 FRNRAP. This CDR3 has 14 residues. The CDR3: CASAPGQVTGELFF. The CDR3 coding sequence is TGTGCTAGTGCCCCGGGACAGGTCACCGGGGAGCTGTTTTTT.

This clonotype was detected only a few times. The chain uses TRBV5-8 and TRBJ2-3; 7 bases agree with TRBD2. This CDR3 contains 20 residues. Losses at the gene ends were 4 bases for V and 4 bases for J; bases not matched to a gene: 24. Per the germline V gene, CDR1 is SGHTS and CDR2 is YDEGEE. The CDR3 loop is CASSRLPTSAAFRSPDTQYF. The CDR3 DNA reads TGTGCCAGCAGCCGTCTCCCCACTAGCGCGGCTTTCAGATCTCCAGATACGCAGTATTTT.